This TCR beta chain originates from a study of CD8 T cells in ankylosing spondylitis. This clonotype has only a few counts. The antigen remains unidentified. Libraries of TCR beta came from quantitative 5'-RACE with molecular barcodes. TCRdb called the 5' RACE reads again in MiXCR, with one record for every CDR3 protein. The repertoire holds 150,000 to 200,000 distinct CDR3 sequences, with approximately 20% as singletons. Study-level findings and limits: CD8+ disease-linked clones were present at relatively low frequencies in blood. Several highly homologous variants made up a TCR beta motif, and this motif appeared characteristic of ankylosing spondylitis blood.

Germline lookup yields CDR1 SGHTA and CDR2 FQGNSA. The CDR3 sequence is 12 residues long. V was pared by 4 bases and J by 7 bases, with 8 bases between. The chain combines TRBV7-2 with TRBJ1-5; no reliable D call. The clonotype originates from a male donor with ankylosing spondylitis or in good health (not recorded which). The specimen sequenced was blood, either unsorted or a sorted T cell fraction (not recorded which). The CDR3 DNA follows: TGTGCCAGCAGCTCATCGGGCCAGCCCCAGCATTTT. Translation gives CASSSSGQPQHF.